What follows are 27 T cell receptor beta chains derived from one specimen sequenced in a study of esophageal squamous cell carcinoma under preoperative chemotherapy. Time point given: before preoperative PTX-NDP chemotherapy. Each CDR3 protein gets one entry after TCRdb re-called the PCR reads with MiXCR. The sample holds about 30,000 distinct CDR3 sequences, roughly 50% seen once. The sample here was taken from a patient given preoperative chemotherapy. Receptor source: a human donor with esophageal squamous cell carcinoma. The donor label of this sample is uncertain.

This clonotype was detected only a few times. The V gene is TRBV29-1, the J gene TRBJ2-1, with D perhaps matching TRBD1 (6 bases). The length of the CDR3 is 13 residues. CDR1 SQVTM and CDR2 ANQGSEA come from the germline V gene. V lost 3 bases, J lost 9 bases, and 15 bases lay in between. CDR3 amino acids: CSVEGHPDTEQFF. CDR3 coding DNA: TGCAGCGTTGAGGGACATCCAGACACTGAGCAGTTCTTC.

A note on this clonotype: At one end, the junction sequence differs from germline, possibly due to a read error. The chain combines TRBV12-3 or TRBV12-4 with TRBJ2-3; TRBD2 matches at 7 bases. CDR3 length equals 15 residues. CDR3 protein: CATRRGAGPQDTQYF. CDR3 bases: TGTGCCACGAGGAGAGGAGCGGGACCCCAAGATACCCAGTATTTT.

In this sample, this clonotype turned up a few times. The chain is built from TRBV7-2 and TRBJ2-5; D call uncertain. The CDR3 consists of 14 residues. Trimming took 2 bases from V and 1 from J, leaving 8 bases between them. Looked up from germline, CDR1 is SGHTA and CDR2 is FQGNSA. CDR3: CASSLSGTQETQYF. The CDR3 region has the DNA TGTGCCAGCAGCTTAAGTGGCACCCAAGAGACCCAGTACTTC.

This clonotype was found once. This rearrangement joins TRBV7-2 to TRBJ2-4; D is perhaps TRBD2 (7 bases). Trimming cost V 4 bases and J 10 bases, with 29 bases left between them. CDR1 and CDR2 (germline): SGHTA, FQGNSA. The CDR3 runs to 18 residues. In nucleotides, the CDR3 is TGTGCCAGCAGCTATGGGGGGAGGGGGGGCGGAGCCAAAGAGATTCAGTACTTC. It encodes CASSYGGRGGGAKEIQYF.

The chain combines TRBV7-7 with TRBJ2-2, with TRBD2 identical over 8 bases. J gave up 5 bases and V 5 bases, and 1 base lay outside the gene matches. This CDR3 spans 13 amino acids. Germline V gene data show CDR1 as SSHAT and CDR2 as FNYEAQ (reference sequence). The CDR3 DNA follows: TGTGCCAGCAGCCCTAGCGGGACCGGGGAGCTGTTTTTT. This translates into CASSPSGTGELFF.

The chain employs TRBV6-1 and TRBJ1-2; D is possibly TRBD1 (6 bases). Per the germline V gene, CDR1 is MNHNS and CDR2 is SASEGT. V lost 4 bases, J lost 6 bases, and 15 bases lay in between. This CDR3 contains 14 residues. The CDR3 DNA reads TGTGCCAGCAGTGTCCGGGGGCCCGAGGATGGCTACACCTTC. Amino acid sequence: CASSVRGPEDGYTF.

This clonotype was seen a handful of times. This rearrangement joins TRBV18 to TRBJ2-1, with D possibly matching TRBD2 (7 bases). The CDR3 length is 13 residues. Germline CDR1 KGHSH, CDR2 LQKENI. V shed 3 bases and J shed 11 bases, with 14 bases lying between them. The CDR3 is CASSPEGGGKQFF. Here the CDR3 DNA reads TGTGCCAGCTCACCGGAGGGGGGGGGGAAGCAGTTCTTC.

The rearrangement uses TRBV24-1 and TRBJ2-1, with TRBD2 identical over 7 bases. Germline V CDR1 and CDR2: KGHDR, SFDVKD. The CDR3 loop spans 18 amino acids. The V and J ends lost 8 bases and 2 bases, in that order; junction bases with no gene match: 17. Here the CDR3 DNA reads TGTGCCACCAAGCCGGGGGAGGCGGGAGTGAGGACCTACAATGAGCAGTTCTTC. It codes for CATKPGEAGVRTYNEQFF.

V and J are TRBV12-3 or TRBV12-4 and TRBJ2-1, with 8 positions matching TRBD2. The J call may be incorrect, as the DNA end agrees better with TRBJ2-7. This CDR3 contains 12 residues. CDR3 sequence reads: CASGSGSNEQYF. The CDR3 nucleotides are TGTGCCAGCGGGAGCGGGAGTAATGAGCAGTACTTC.

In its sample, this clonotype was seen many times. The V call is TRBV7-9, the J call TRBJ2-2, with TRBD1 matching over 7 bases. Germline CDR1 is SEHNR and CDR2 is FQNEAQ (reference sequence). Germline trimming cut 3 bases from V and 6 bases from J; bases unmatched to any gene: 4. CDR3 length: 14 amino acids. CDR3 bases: TGTGCCAGCAGCTTCTTGCAGGGGGCCGGGGAGCTGTTTTTT. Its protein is CASSFLQGAGELFF. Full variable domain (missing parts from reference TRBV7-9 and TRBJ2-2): DTGVSQNPRHKITKRGQNVTFRCDPISEHNRLYWYRQTLGQGPEFLTYFQNEAQLEKSRLLSDRFSAERPKGSFSTLEIQRTEQGDSAMYLCASSFLQGAGELFFGEGSRLTVL.

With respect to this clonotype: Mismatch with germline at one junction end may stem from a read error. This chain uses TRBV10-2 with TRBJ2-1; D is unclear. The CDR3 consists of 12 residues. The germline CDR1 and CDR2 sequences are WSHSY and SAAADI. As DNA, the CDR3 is TGCCCCCAGGCTGTGAGCGCAAATACGCAGTACTTT. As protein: CPQAVSANTQYF.

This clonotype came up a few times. CDR3 DNA: TGTGCCAGCAGTGAAGGACTAGCGCACTCCTACGAGCAGTACTTC. Protein sequence: CASSEGLAHSYEQYF. The rearrangement joins TRBV6-1 to TRBJ2-7; 8 bases are shared with TRBD2. CDR3 length: 15 amino acids. The V segment lost 1 base and the J segment 0 bases; nucleotides outside the gene matches: 2. The germline V gene encodes CDR1 MNHNS and CDR2 SASEGT.

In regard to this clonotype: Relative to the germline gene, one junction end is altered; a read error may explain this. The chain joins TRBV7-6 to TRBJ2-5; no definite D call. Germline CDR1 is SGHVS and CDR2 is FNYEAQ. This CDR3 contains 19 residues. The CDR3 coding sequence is TGTGCCAGCAGCTTGGATCCGGGCATCGGCGGCCGTGCCAAAGACACCCAGTACTTC. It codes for CASSLDPGIGGRAKDTQYF.

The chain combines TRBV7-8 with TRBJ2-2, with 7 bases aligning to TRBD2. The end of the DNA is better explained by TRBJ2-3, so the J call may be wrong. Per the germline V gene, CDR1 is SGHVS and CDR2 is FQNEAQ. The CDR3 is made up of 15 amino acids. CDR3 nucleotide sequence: TGTGCCAGCAGCTCGGGGGGACCCAGCACCGGGACGCAGTATTTT. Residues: CASSSGGPSTGTQYF.

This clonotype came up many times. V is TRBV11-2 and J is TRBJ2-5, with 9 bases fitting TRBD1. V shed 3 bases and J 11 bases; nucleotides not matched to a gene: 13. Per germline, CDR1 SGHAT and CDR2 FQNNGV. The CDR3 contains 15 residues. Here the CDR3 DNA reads TGTGCCAGCAGCTTGAGAGGGACAGGGTGGGTGGAGCAGTACTTC. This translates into CASSLRGTGWVEQYF.

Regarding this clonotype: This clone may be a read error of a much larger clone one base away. CDR3 nucleotides: TGTGCCAGCAGTTACTCAGAGACCCAGTTCTTC. It specifies CASSYSETQFF. This chain joins TRBV6-5 and TRBJ2-1; no clear D gene. The CDR3 extends over 11 amino acids. The V gene's germline CDR1 is MNHEY and CDR2 SVGAGI. Trimming left V 0 bases short and J 13 bases short, with 7 bases between.

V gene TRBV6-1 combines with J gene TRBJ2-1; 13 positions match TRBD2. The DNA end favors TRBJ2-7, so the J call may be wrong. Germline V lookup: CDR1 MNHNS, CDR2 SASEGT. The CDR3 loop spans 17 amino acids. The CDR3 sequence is CASSRTSGSSPYNEQYF. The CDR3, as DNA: TGTGCCAGCAGTCGGACTAGCGGGAGTAGTCCCTACAATGAGCAGTACTTC.

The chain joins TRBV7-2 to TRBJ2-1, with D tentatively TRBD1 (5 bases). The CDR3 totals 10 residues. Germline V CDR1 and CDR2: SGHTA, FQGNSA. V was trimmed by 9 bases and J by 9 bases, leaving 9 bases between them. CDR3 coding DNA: TGTGCCAGAGGAAGGGGTGAGCAGTTCTTC. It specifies CARGRGEQFF.

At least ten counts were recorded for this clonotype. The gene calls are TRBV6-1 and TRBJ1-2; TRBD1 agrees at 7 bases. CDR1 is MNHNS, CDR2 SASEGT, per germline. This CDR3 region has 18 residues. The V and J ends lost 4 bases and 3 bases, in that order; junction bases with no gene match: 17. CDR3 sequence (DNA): TGTGCCAGCAGTGCGGGGGGGGACAGTACAAGATCCTACTATGGCTACACCTTC. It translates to CASSAGGDSTRSYYGYTF.

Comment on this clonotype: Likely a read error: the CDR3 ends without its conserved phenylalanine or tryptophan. The CDR3 loop reads CASSLMELAASQYS. For the CDR3, the DNA is TGTGCCAGCAGCTTAATGGAACTAGCGGCGTCCCAGTACTCG. The gene calls are TRBV7-9 and TRBJ2-5, with 8 nucleotides matching TRBD2. The V and J ends lost 2 bases and 9 bases, in that order; junction bases with no gene match: 8. The germline V gene encodes CDR1 SEHNR and CDR2 FQNEAQ (reference sequence). The CDR3 extends over 14 amino acids.

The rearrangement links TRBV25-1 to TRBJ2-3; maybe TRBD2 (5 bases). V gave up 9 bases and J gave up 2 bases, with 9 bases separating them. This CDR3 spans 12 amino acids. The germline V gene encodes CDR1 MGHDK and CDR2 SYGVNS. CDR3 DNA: TGTGCCAGTCAGGACTCCACAGATACGCAGTATTTT. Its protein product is CASQDSTDTQYF.

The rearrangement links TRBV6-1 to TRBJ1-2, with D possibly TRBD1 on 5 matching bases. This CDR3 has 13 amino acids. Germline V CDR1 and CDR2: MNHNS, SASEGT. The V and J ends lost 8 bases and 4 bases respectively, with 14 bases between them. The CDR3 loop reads CASSQGSGYGYTF. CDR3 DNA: TGTGCCAGCTCTCAGGGAAGTGGCTATGGCTACACCTTC.

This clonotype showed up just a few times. CDR3 sequence (DNA): TGTGCCAGCGCCGACGGCAAAAACTATGGCTACACCTTC. Protein product: CASADGKNYGYTF. This chain joins TRBV6-1 and TRBJ1-2; D is uncertain. The CDR3 covers 13 residues. Trimming removed 8 bases from V and 2 bases from J, with 12 bases in between. The germline V gene encodes CDR1 MNHNS and CDR2 SASEGT.

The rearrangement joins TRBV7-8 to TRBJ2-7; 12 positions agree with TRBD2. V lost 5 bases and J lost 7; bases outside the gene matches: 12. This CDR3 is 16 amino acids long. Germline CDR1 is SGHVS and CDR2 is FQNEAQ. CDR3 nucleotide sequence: TGTGCCAGCAGCCTTCAATTGCTAGCGGGAGGGACAGAGCAGTACTTC. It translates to CASSLQLLAGGTEQYF. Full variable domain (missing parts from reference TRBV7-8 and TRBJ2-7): GAGVSQSPRYKVAKRGQDVALRCDPISGHVSLFWYQQALGQGPEFLTYFQNEAQLDKSGLPSDRFFAERPEGSVSTLKIQRTQQEDSAVYLCASSLQLLAGGTEQYFGPGTRLTVT.

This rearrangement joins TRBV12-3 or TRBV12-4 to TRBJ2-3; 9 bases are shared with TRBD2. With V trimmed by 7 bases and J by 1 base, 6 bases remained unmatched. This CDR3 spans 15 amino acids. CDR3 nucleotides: TGTGCCAGCACCTCTAGCGGGGAGGGCACAGATACGCAGTATTTT. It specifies CASTSSGEGTDTQYF.

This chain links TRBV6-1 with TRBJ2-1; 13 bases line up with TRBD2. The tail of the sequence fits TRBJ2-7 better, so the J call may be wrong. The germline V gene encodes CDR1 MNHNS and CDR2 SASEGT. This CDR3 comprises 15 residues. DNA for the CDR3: TGTGCCAGCAGCACTAGGACTAGCGGGAGATACGAGCAGTACTTC. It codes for CASSTRTSGRYEQYF.

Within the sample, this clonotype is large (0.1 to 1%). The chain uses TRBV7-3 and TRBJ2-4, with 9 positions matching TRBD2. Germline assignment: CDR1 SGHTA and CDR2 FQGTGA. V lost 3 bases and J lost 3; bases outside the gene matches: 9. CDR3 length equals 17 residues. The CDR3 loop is CASSFIPAGGIKNIQYF. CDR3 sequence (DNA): TGTGCCAGCAGCTTCATACCGGCGGGAGGGATCAAAAACATTCAGTACTTC.